The T cell receptor (beta chain) under discussion was sequenced for a study of shared clonotypes between healthy human individuals. Repertoires were generated with immunoSEQ multiplex PCR, while TCRdb's copy carries only in-frame clones and drops some. Among approximately 1.5 million clones listed, just under 99% were seen once. Germline values: CDR1 LNHDA, CDR2 SQIVND (reference sequence). Trimming cost V 6 bases and J 8 bases; bases outside gene matches: 9. CDR3 length equals 16 residues. The clonotype comes from a man in his thirties or forties in good health. The rearrangement uses TRBV19 and TRBJ2-1, with 14 bases aligning to TRBD2. Sequenced sample: naive CD4+ T cells sorted from blood. Subset specified: CD45RA+ positively selected. The CDR3 DNA is TGTGCCAGTAGACTGACCGGGACTAGCGGGAGCTATGAGCAGTTCTTC. It specifies CASRLTGTSGSYEQFF.